These T cell receptor beta chains were read from a single sample in a study of blood T cell repertoires in COVID-19. Generated by immunoSEQ multiplex PCR, the TCRdb table keeps only in-frame clones and is missing some. Of about 180,000 clones listed, approximately 88% were seen once; the top ten hold roughly 1.5%. Source material: peripheral blood. The receptors come from a woman in her 50s with acute or convalescent COVID-19. Both conserved end residues are part of each CDR3. A D gene is named only where the DNA matches it firmly. The size of a clone is reported for some rows only, either as once, few or many, or as a class for expanded clones.

TRBJ2-1	.	TRBV4-2	17	.	CASSQDLTLGSYNEQFF	TGTGCCAGCAGCCAAGATTTGACTTTGGGCTCCTACAATGAGCAGTTCTTC
TRBJ2-7	.	TRBV4-2	15	.	CASSLDSRGDREQYF	TGTGCCAGCAGCCTCGACAGCAGGGGAGATCGCGAGCAGTACTTC
TRBJ2-7	few	TRBV7-2	16	TRBD1	CASSLLPGTEVYEQYF	TGTGCCAGCAGTCTTCTTCCCGGGACAGAAGTCTACGAGCAGTACTTC
TRBJ2-1	once	TRBV7-9	15	TRBD1	CASSSGQSEGNEQFF	TGTGCCAGCAGCTCGGGACAGTCAGAAGGCAATGAGCAGTTCTTC
TRBJ1-1	.	TRBV5-1	14	.	CASSFEGFGTEAFF	TGCGCCAGCAGCTTCGAGGGTTTCGGCACTGAAGCTTTCTTT
TRBJ2-5	.	TRBV18	12	.	CASSAVFETQYF	TGTGCCAGCTCAGCGGTATTCGAGACCCAGTACTTC
TRBJ2-3	.	TRBV5-1	14	.	CASSLGQEPDTQYF	TGCGCCAGCAGCTTGGGACAGGAGCCAGATACGCAGTATTTT
TRBJ2-7	.	TRBV4-3	13	.	CASSRPQGDEQYF	TGCGCCAGCAGCCGACCACAGGGAGACGAGCAGTACTTC
TRBJ1-3	.	TRBV19	13	TRBD1	CASRQGYGNTIYF	TGTGCCAGCCGACAGGGCTATGGAAACACCATATATTTT
TRBJ2-7	.	TRBV4-3	16	TRBD2	CASSQDIGGLAGEQYF	TGCGCCAGCAGCCAAGATATCGGGGGACTAGCGGGGGAGCAGTACTTC
TRBJ1-2	.	TRBV5-4	17	TRBD1	CASSGNRGRFTNYGYTF	TGTGCCAGCAGCGGAAACAGGGGGCGTTTTACTAACTATGGCTACACCTTC
TRBJ2-3	.	TRBV6-6	12	.	CASGQSTDTQYF	TGTGCCAGCGGACAGTCCACAGATACGCAGTATTTT
TRBJ2-3	.	TRBV4-1	16	TRBD1	CASSHGDSSPSDTQYF	TGCGCCAGCAGCCACGGGGACAGTAGCCCCTCGGATACGCAGTATTTT
TRBJ2-5	.	TRBV5-4	13	TRBD1	CASSNQGVETQYF	TGTGCCAGCAGTAACCAGGGGGTGGAGACCCAGTACTTC
TRBJ2-2	.	TRBV28	16	.	CASSLLGGSNTGELFF	TGTGCCAGCAGTTTATTAGGCGGGTCGAACACCGGGGAGCTGTTTTTT
TRBJ1-2	.	TRBV6-2/TRBV6-3	13	TRBD1	CASSKNRGYGYTF	TGTGCCAGCAGTAAGAACAGGGGCTACGGCTACACCTTC
TRBJ2-2	.	TRBV9	14	.	CASSYLEGAGELFF	TGTGCCAGCAGCTACCTGGAGGGTGCCGGGGAGCTGTTTTTT
TRBJ2-6	.	TRBV30	16	.	CAWSLWGGTGANVLTF	TGTGCCTGGAGTTTATGGGGAGGCACTGGGGCCAACGTCCTGACTTTC
TRBJ1-4	.	TRBV7-9	15	.	CASSSNAEGAEKLFF	TGTGCCAGCAGCTCAAACGCCGAAGGAGCGGAAAAACTGTTTTTT
TRBJ2-1	.	TRBV18	14	TRBD2	CASSSTSGTGEQFF	TGTGCCAGCTCATCGACTAGCGGGACAGGTGAGCAGTTCTTC
TRBJ1-1	.	TRBV19	14	.	CASSIPISGTEAFF	TGTGCCAGTAGTATTCCCATTAGCGGCACTGAAGCTTTCTTT
TRBJ1-3	.	TRBV7-9	16	TRBD1	CASSLQGAVSGNTIYF	TGTGCCAGCAGCTTACAGGGGGCAGTCTCTGGAAACACCATATATTTT
TRBJ2-1	few	TRBV7-2	15	TRBD2	CASGGLAGAYNEQFF	TGTGCCAGCGGGGGACTAGCGGGAGCTTACAATGAGCAGTTCTTC
TRBJ1-6	.	TRBV3-1/TRBV3-2	13	.	CASSLQYNSPLHF	TGTGCCAGCAGCCTTCAATATAATTCACCCCTCCACTTT
TRBJ2-1	.	TRBV15	16	TRBD2	CATSRDSGRAYNEQFF	TGTGCCACCAGCAGAGATAGCGGGAGGGCTTACAATGAGCAGTTCTTC
TRBJ1-1	.	TRBV7-2	15	.	CASRQRDTMNTEAFF	TGTGCCAGCAGGCAGAGGGACACAATGAACACTGAAGCTTTCTTT
TRBJ2-7	.	TRBV19	14	TRBD1	CASSPRDRVSEQYF	TGTGCCAGTAGTCCCCGGGACAGGGTATCGGAGCAGTACTTC
TRBJ2-5	.	TRBV10-3	13	TRBD1	CAISEGQEETQYF	TGTGCCATCAGCGAGGGACAGGAAGAGACCCAGTACTTC
TRBJ1-4	.	TRBV6-4	11	.	CASSGGEKLFF	TGTGCCAGCAGTGGAGGTGAAAAACTGTTTTTT
TRBJ2-2	.	TRBV11-2	16	TRBD2	CASSLGSGTNTGELFF	TGTGCCAGCAGCTTAGGCAGCGGGACGAACACCGGGGAGCTGTTTTTT
TRBJ1-1	.	TRBV24-1	12	TRBD1	CATITQGATAFF	TGTGCCACCATCACACAGGGGGCAACTGCTTTCTTT
TRBJ1-5	.	TRBV29-1	17	.	CSVLTHSHQGGNQPQHF	TGCAGCGTCCTAACCCACTCCCACCAAGGAGGCAATCAGCCCCAGCATTTT
TRBJ1-6	few	TRBV15	13	.	CATSSSQGTPLHF	TGTGCCACCAGCAGTTCCCAGGGGACACCCCTCCACTTT
TRBJ1-2	.	TRBV6-2/TRBV6-3	12	.	CASSRSVYGYTF	TGTGCCAGCAGTCGCAGTGTCTATGGCTACACCTTC
TRBJ1-2	once	TRBV7-6	17	TRBD1	CASSLGDRGHPNYGYTF	TGTGCCAGCAGCTTAGGGGACAGGGGCCACCCTAACTATGGCTACACCTTC
TRBJ2-3	.	TRBV5-6	16	.	CASSLGRGTSTDTQYF	TGTGCCAGCAGCTTGGGTCGCGGGACGAGCACAGATACGCAGTATTTT
TRBJ2-2	once	TRBV5-4	15	.	CASSSYRVRAGELFF	TGTGCCAGCAGCTCATACAGGGTCAGGGCCGGGGAGCTGTTTTTT
TRBJ2-3	.	TRBV19	20	TRBD2	CASSKRPTGGIKEGADTQYF	TGTGCCAGTAGTAAAAGACCAACGGGAGGAATCAAAGAAGGGGCAGATACGCAGTATTTT
TRBJ1-6	.	TRBV5-6	15	TRBD1	CASSGRDSRPSPLHF	TGTGCCAGCAGCGGGCGGGACAGCCGGCCTTCACCCCTCCACTTT
TRBJ2-5	.	TRBV6-5	13	.	CASFQAGRETQYF	TGTGCCAGCTTCCAAGCGGGCAGAGAGACCCAGTACTTC